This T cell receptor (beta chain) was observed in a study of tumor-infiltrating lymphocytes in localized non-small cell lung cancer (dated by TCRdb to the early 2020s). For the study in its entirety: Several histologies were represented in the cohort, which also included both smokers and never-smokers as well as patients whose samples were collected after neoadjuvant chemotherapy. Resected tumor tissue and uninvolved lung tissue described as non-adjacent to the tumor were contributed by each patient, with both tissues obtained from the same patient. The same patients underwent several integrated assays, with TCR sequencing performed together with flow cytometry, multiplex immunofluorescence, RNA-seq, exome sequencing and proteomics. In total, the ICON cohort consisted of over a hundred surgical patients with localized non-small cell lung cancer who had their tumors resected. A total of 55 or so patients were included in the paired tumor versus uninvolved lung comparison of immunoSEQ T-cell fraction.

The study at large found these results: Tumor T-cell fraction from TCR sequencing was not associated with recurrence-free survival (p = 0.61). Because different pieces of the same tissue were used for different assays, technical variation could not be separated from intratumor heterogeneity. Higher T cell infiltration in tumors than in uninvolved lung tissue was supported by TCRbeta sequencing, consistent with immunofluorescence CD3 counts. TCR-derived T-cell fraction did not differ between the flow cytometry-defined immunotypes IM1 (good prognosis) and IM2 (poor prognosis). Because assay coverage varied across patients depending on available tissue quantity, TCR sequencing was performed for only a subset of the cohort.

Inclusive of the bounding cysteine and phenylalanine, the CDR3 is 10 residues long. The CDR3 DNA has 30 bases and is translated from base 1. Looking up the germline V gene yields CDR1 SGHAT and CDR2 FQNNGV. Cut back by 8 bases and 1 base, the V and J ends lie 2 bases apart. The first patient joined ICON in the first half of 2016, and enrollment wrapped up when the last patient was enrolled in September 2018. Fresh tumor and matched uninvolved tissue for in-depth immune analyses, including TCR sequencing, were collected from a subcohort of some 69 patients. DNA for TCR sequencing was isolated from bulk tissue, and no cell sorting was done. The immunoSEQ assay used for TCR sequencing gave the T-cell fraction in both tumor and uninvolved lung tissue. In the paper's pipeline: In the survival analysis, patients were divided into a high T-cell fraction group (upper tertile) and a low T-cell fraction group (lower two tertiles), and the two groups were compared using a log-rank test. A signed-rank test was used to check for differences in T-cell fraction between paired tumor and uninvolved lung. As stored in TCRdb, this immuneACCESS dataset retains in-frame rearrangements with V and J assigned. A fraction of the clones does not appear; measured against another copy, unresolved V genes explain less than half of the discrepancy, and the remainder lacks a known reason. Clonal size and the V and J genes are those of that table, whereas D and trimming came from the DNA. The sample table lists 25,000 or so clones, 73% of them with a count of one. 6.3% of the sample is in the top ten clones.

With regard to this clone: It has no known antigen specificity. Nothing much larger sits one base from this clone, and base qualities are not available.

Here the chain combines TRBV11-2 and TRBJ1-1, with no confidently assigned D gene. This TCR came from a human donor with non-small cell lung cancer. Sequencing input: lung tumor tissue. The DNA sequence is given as TGTGCCAGCCGGAACACTGAAGCTTTCTTT. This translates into CASRNTEAFF.